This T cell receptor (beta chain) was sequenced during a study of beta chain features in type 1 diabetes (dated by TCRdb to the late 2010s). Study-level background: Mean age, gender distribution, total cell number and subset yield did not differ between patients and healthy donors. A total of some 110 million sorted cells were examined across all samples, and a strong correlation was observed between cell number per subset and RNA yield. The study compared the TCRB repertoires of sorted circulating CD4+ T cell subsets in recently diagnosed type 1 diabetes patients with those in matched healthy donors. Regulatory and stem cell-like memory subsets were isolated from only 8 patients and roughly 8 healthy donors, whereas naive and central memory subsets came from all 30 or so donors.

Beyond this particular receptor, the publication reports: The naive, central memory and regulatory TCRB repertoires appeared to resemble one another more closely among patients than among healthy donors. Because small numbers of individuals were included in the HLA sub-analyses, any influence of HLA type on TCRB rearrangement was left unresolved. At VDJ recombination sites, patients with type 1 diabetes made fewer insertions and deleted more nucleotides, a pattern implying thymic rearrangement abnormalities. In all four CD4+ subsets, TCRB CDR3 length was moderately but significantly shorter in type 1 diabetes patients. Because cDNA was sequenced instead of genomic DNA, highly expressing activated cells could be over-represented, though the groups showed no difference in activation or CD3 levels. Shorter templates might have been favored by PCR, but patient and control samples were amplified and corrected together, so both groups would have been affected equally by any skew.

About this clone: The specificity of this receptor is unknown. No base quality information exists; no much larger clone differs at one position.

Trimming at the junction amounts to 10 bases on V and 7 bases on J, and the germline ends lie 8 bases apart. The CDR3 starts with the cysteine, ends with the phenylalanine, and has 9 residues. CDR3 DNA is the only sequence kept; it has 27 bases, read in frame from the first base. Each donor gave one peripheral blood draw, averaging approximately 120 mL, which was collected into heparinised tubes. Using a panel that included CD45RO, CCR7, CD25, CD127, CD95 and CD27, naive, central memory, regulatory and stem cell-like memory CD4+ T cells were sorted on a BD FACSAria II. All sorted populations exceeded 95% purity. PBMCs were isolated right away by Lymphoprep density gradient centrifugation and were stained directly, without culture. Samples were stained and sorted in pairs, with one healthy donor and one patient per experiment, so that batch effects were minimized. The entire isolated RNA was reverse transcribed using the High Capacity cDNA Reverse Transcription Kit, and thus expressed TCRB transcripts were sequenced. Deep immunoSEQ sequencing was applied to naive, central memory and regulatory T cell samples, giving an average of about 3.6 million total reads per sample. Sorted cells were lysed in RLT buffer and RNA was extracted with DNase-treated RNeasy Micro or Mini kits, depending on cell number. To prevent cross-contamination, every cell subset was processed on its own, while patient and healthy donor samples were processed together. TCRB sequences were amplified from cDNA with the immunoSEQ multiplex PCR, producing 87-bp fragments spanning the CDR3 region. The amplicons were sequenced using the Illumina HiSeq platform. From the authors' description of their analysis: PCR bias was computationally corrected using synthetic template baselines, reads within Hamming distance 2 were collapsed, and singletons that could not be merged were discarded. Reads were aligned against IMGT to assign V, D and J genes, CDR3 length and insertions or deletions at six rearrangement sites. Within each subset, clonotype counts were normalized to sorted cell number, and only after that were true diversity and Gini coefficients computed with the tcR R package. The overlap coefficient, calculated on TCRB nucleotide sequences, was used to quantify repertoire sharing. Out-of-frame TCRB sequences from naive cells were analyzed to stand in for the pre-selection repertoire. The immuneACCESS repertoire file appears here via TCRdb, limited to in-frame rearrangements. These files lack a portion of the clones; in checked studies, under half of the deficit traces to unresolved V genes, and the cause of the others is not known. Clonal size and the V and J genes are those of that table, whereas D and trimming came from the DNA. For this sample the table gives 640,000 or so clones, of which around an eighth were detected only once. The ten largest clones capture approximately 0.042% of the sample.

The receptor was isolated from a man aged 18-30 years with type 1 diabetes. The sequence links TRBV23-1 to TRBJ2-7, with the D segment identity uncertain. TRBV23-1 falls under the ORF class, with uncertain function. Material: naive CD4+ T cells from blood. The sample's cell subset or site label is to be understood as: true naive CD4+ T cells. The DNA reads TGCGCCAAAAAAGGGGAGCAGTACTTC. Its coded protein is CAKKGEQYF.